The 18 T cell receptor beta chains in this list originate from one sample, sequenced in a study of T cell clonality in common variable immunodeficiency. Study outcomes and limitations: In common variable immunodeficiency, TCR beta chains reportedly carried fewer deletions and N-nucleotide insertions.

This table comes from immunoSEQ multiplex PCR, and its TCRdb copy is limited to in-frame clones, with some not included. Listed for the sample are roughly 34,000 clones, none seen a single time. These receptors' targets are unknown. Input material: peripheral blood mononuclear cells. The receptor set was obtained from a human donor with common variable immunodeficiency.

This clone was seen repeatedly, ten times or more. The read gets to within 3 residues of the CDR3 end, and the germline J gene fills in the rest. The chain is built from TRBV2 and TRBJ1-6, with a weak D call TRBD1 (6 bases). The CDR3 sequence is 17 residues long. Germline assignment: CDR1 SNHLY and CDR2 FYNNEI. The CDR3 sequence: CASSFSPGTLQEGALHF. The sequenced part of the CDR3 DNA is TGTGCCAGCAGTTTCTCCCCAGGGACCCTACAAGAGGGGGCC.

This clone was recorded many times. The covered CDR3 bases are TGTGCCAGTAATACACCCGGCGGGAACGTTTACAATGAG. It codes for CASNTPGGNVYNE. The whole CDR3 protein is CASNTPGGNVYNEQFF. V usage is TRBV19 and J usage is TRBJ2-1; TRBD2 might be the D (6 bases). The CDR3 extends 3 residues past the end of the read, so its final part is completed from the germline J gene. V lost 7 bases to trimming and J lost 4 bases, with 20 bases between them. Germline CDR1 and CDR2: LNHDA and SQIVND (reference sequence). There are 16 residues in the CDR3.

As regards this clone: The missing CDR3 end, 3 residues past where the read stops, is filled in from the germline J gene. The chain carries TRBV29-1 and TRBJ1-5; TRBD1 matches at 7 bases. The germline V gene encodes CDR1 SQVTM and CDR2 ANQGSEA. The CDR3 loop spans 14 amino acids. J was trimmed by 7 bases and V by 5 bases; bases with no gene match: 11. This CDR3 reads CSVSVAGGKQPQHF. The sequenced part of the CDR3 DNA is TGCAGCGTTTCGGTAGCAGGGGGAAAGCAGCCC.

This clone was counted between two and nine times. The read ends 3 residues shy of where the CDR3 ends; the end is completed using the germline J gene. V and J are TRBV19 and TRBJ2-3; 7 bases agree with TRBD2. V lost 6 bases to trimming and J lost 0 bases; unmatched junction nucleotides: 9. CDR3 length: 16 residues. Germline CDR1 is LNHDA and CDR2 is SQIVND (reference sequence). CDR3 bases read: TGTGCCAGTAGGAAACGAGCGGGATCAAGCACAGATACG. Its protein is CASRKRAGSSTDT. The entire CDR3 reads CASRKRAGSSTDTQYF. Full variable domain (outside the CDR3, taken from reference TRBV19 and TRBJ2-3): DGGITQSPKYLFRKEGQNVTLSCEQNLNHDAMYWYRQDPGQGLRLIYYSQIVNDFQKGDIAEGYSVSREKKESFPLTVTSAQKNPTAFYLCASRKRAGSSTDTQYFGPGTRLTVL.

Many counts were recorded for this clone. Read coverage stops 3 residues before the CDR3 terminus; the germline J gene supplies the remainder. The rearrangement uses TRBV5-1 and TRBJ2-5; a weak D match, TRBD2 (6 bases). CDR1 is SGHRS and CDR2 is YFSETQ in the germline V gene. Trimming took off 4 bases at V and 1 base at J, with 11 bases between the two ends. This CDR3 has 14 amino acids. This chain's CDR3 is CASSGDGGQETQYF. Incomplete CDR3 DNA: TGCGCCAGCAGCGGGGACGGGGGCCAAGAGACC.

This clone was seen a few times. Read data end 3 residues before the CDR3 end; the end is taken from the germline J gene. The rearrangement joins TRBV30 to TRBJ1-3; D possibly corresponds to TRBD1 (5 bases). There are 15 residues in the CDR3. V gave up 3 bases and J gave up 0 bases, with 12 bases separating them. Germline values: CDR1 GTSNPN, CDR2 SVGIG (reference sequence). The CDR3: CAWRRRGISGNTIYF. The sequenced CDR3 bases are TGTGCCTGGAGGAGAAGGGGCATCTCTGGAAACACC.

In its sample, this clone was seen many times. At one end the junction does not follow the germline gene, possibly because of a read error. The missing CDR3 end, 3 residues past where the read stops, is filled in from the germline J gene. This chain connects TRBV4-2 to TRBJ2-7, with D unclear. This CDR3 contains 15 residues. The germline gives CDR1 LGHNA, CDR2 YNFKEQ. The sequenced CDR3 bases are TGCGCCAGCAGCCAAGATATAGGCGGTAGCTACGAG. Its protein is CASSQDIGGSYE. The entire CDR3 reads CASSQDIGGSYEQYF.

For this clone: The CDR3 end lies 3 residues beyond the end of the read and is filled in from the germline J gene. The chain uses TRBV11-3 and TRBJ1-2; no firm D call. This CDR3 is 12 amino acids long. Per the germline V gene, CDR1 is SGHNT and CDR2 is YENEEA. This CDR3 reads CASSRSGVGYTF. The CDR3 bases that were read are TGTGCCAGCAGCCGCTCCGGGGTAGGC.

This clone was seen a few times. The CDR3 end lies 3 residues beyond the end of the read and is filled in from the germline J gene. The same CDR3 is also encoded by other DNA sequences in this sample. This chain joins TRBV30 and TRBJ2-1, with D possibly called TRBD1 or TRBD2 (5 bases each). Germline V gene sequence: CDR1 GTSNPN, CDR2 SVGIG (reference sequence). Trimming took 0 bases from V and 9 from J, leaving 9 bases between them. This CDR3 comprises 12 residues. The DNA read from the CDR3 is TGTGCCTGGAGTGTTAGGGGAGCTGAG. Its translation: CAWSVRGAE. The complete CDR3 reads CAWSVRGAEQFF.

Concerning this clone itself: Read sequence stops 3 residues before the CDR3 end, and the germline J gene provides the missing end. This sequence joins TRBV10-3 and TRBJ2-1; no clear D. Germline V gene sequence: CDR1 ENHRY, CDR2 SYGVKD. The V end was cut by 2 bases, the J end by 1 base, with 9 bases between. The CDR3 consists of 15 residues. The CDR3 reads CAISERVASYNEQFF. The sequenced part of the CDR3 DNA is TGTGCCATCAGTGAGAGGGTTGCATCCTACAATGAG.

The table lists this clone with many counts. The observed sequence ends 3 residues before the CDR3 terminus, with the missing tail filled in from the germline J gene. V usage is TRBV6-1 and J usage is TRBJ2-7; D possibly corresponds to TRBD2 (6 bases). Germline V gene sequence: CDR1 MNHNS, CDR2 SASEGT. With 4 bases removed from V and 4 bases from J, the gap between germline ends came to 17 bases. The CDR3 covers 15 residues. Partial CDR3 DNA: TGTGCCAGCAGTGTGGCGGGATCCGCCTCGTACGAG. It yields the protein CASSVAGSASYE. The full-length CDR3 reads as CASSVAGSASYEQYF.

This clone was observed many times. The CDR3 reads CASSPQSYGDEGYTF. The part of the CDR3 DNA that was read is TGTGCCAGCTCACCACAGTCTTACGGTGATGAAGGC. V usage is TRBV18 and J usage is TRBJ1-2; D is undetermined. The observed sequence ends 3 residues before the CDR3 terminus, with the missing tail filled in from the germline J gene. Germline assignment: CDR1 KGHSH and CDR2 LQKENI. This CDR3 is 15 amino acids long.

Points on this clone: The read halts 3 residues ahead of the CDR3 end, with the missing end drawn from the germline J gene. The chain couples TRBV2 to TRBJ2-3; TRBD2 might be the D (5 bases). The V end was cut by 6 bases, the J end by 2 bases, with 9 bases between. There are 13 residues in the CDR3. Germline assignment: CDR1 SNHLY and CDR2 FYNNEI. This chain's CDR3 is CASRPGLTDTQYF. The part of the CDR3 DNA that was read is TGTGCCAGCAGACCCGGACTCACAGATACG. Using reference TRBV2 and TRBJ2-3 for the parts outside the CDR3, the full variable domain is EPEVTQTPSHQVTQMGQEVILRCVPISNHLYFYWYRQILGQKVEFLVSFYNNEISEKSEIFDDQFSVERPDGSNFTLKIRSTKLEDSAMYFCASRPGLTDTQYFGPGTRLTVL.

This clone was observed a few times. The read comes to an end 3 residues before the CDR3 does, leaving the germline J gene to fill in the end. This chain joins TRBV11-3 and TRBJ2-2, with D unresolved. The germline gives CDR1 SGHNT, CDR2 YENEEA. The V gene lost 8 bases and the J gene lost 4 bases, with 11 bases spanning the gap. The CDR3 sequence is 13 residues long. This CDR3 is CASDQRGTGELFF. CDR3 bases read: TGTGCCAGCGACCAGCGCGGCACCGGGGAG. The variable domain in full, with the rest retrieved from reference TRBV11-3 and TRBJ2-2, is EAGVVQSPRYKIIEKKQPVAFWCNPISGHNTLYWYLQNLGQGPELLIRYENEEAVDDSQLPKDRFSAERLKGVDSTLKIQPAELGDSAVYLCASDQRGTGELFFGEGSRLTVL.

This clone was seen a few times. The CDR3 end lies 3 residues beyond the end of the read and is filled in from the germline J gene. The chain couples TRBV19 to TRBJ1-3; the match to TRBD1 covers 7 bases. Germline trimming cut 4 bases from V and 5 bases from J; bases unmatched to any gene: 2. The germline gives CDR1 LNHDA, CDR2 SQIVND (reference sequence). The CDR3 totals 13 residues. This chain's CDR3 is CASSRGQRNTIYF. The sequenced part of the CDR3 DNA is TGTGCCAGTAGTAGGGGACAGCGAAACACC.

Many counts were recorded for this clone. The read gets to within 3 residues of the CDR3 end, and the germline J gene fills in the rest. This sequence joins TRBV5-4 and TRBJ2-3, with TRBD1 identical over 8 bases. The CDR3 runs to 16 residues. Looked up from germline, CDR1 is SGHNT and CDR2 is YYREEE (reference sequence). Losses at the gene ends were 3 bases for V and 0 bases for J; bases not matched to a gene: 6. CDR3 bases read: TGTGCCAGCAGCTCAGACAGGGGTGGGAGCACAGATACG. Its translation: CASSSDRGGSTDT. The complete CDR3 reads CASSSDRGGSTDTQYF.

This clone has a count of ten or more. The read ends 3 residues shy of where the CDR3 ends; the end is completed using the germline J gene. The J gene is TRBJ1-2, the V gene TRBV5-5, with D perhaps TRBD1 (6 bases). This CDR3 contains 13 residues. The V end lost 1 base, the J end lost 6 bases, and 10 bases lay between the germline ends. Germline V gives CDR1 SGHKS, CDR2 YYEKEE (reference sequence). The sequenced part of the CDR3 DNA is TGTGCCAGCAGCTTGTACAGGGACAATGGC. Translating it yields CASSLYRDNG. Given in full, the CDR3 is CASSLYRDNGYTF.

This clone was detected a few times. The CDR3 is cut off 3 residues early in the read; its end comes from the germline J gene. The chain joins TRBV7-3 to TRBJ2-3; 9 bases match TRBD2. Germline V gives CDR1 SGHTA, CDR2 FQGTGA. J lost 4 bases, V lost 6 bases, and 14 bases had no gene match. The CDR3 is made up of 17 amino acids. The covered CDR3 bases are TGTGCCAGCAGAACGCGTCTAGCGGGGTTGGGGGCAGATACG. It codes for CASRTRLAGLGADT. The complete CDR3 reads CASRTRLAGLGADTQYF.